These 5 T cell receptor beta chains were sequenced from one sample in a study of identical twins. Each CDR3 protein gets one entry after TCRdb re-called the 5' RACE reads with MiXCR. Of 210,000 or so distinct CDR3 sequences in the sample, roughly 15% are singletons; the top ten hold 35% to 45%. In addition, the sample was reused for a study of T cells expressing NK-cell markers.

The sequencing input was CD8+ T cells sorted from blood. The receptor source for this set is a woman aged 18 to 35 in good health.

This chain connects TRBV5-4 to TRBJ2-3; D is ambiguous. Germline V CDR1 and CDR2: SGHNT, YYREEE (reference sequence). The V and J ends lost 2 bases and 7 bases respectively, with 14 bases between them. The CDR3 is 14 residues long. CDR3 sequence: CASSFPAPGNTQYF. CDR3 coding DNA: TGTGCCAGCAGCTTCCCAGCCCCTGGGAATACGCAGTATTTT.

The chain has TRBV7-8 and TRBJ2-3; D is unclear. The V end lost 3 bases, the J end lost 4 bases, and 8 bases lay between the germline ends. Germline CDR1 SGHVS, CDR2 FQNEAQ. This CDR3 spans 13 amino acids. As DNA, the CDR3 is TGTGCCAGCAGCTTGTCGGTCCCAGATACGCAGTATTTT. Its translation: CASSLSVPDTQYF.

The chain combines TRBV29-1 with TRBJ1-2; TRBD1 matches 7 bases. CDR1 and CDR2 (germline): SQVTM, ANQGSEA. Trimming removed 7 bases from V and 7 bases from J; junction bases left unmatched: 9. This CDR3 comprises 12 residues. The CDR3 sequence: CSAQGDRGGYTF. CDR3 bases: TGCAGCGCCCAGGGGGATCGGGGTGGCTACACCTTC. The whole variable domain, remainder taken from reference TRBV29-1 and TRBJ1-2, is SAVISQKPSRDICQRGTSLTIQCQVDSQVTMMFWYRQQPGQSLTLIATANQGSEATYESGFVIDKFPISRPNLTFSTLTVSNMSPEDSSIYLCSAQGDRGGYTFGSGTRLTVV.

This clonotype was seen ten or more times. The chain recombines TRBV20-1 with TRBJ1-2, with D perhaps TRBD1 (6 bases). CDR1 and CDR2 (germline): DFQATT, SNEGSKA (reference sequence). The germline V and J ends were trimmed by 3 bases and 2 bases, with 10 bases remaining between them. The CDR3 has 13 amino acids. CDR3 nucleotide sequence: TGCAGTGCTAGCGACAGGAGAAACTATGGCTACACCTTC. Protein product: CSASDRRNYGYTF.

The chain couples TRBV3-1 to TRBJ1-1; D possibly corresponds to TRBD1 (6 bases). CDR3 length: 13 amino acids. With 3 bases removed from V and 5 bases from J, the gap between germline ends came to 10 bases. Germline CDR1 LGHDT, CDR2 YNNKEL (reference sequence). As DNA, the CDR3 is TGTGCCAGCAGCCACAGGGGATATACTGAAGCTTTCTTT. It encodes CASSHRGYTEAFF.